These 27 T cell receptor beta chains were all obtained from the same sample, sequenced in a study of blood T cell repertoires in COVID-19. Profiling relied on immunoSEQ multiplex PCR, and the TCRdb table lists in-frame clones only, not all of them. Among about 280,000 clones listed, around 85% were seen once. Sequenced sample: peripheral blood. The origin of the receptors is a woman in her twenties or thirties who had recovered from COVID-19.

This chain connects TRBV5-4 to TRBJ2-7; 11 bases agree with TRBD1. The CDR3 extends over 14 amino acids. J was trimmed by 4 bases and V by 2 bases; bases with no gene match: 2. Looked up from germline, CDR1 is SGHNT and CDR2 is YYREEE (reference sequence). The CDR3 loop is CASSFGTGGYEQYF. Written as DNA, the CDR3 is TGTGCCAGCAGCTTCGGGACAGGGGGTTACGAGCAGTACTTC. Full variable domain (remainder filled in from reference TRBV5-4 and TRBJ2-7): ETGVTQSPTHLIKTRGQQVTLRCSSQSGHNTVSWYQQALGQGPQFIFQYYREEENGRGNFPPRFSGLQFPNYSSELNVNALELDDSALYLCASSFGTGGYEQYFGPGTRLTVT.

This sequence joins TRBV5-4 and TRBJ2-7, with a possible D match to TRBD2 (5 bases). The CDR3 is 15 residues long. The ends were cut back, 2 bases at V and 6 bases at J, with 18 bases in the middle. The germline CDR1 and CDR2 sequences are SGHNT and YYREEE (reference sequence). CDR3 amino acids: CASSFAAGAGSEQYF. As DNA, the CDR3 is TGTGCCAGCAGCTTTGCCGCGGGCGCAGGAAGCGAGCAGTACTTC. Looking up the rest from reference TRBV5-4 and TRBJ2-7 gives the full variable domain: ETGVTQSPTHLIKTRGQQVTLRCSSQSGHNTVSWYQQALGQGPQFIFQYYREEENGRGNFPPRFSGLQFPNYSSELNVNALELDDSALYLCASSFAAGAGSEQYFGPGTRLTVT.

CDR3 in amino acids: CASSYHGRGTWGYTF. CDR3 bases: TGTGCCAGCAGTTACCATGGCAGGGGGACGTGGGGCTACACCTTC. This chain connects TRBV6-5 to TRBJ1-2, with TRBD1 matching 7 bases. With V trimmed by 2 bases and J by 8 bases, 11 bases remained unmatched. Germline V gene lookup returns CDR1 MNHEY and CDR2 SVGAGI. The CDR3 covers 15 residues.

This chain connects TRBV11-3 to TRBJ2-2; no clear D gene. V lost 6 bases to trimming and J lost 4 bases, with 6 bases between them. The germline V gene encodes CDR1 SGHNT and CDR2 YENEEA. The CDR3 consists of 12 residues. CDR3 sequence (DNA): TGTGCCAGCAGTCCGCGCACCGGGGAGCTGTTTTTT. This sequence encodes CASSPRTGELFF. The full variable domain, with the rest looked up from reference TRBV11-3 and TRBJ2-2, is EAGVVQSPRYKIIEKKQPVAFWCNPISGHNTLYWYLQNLGQGPELLIRYENEEAVDDSQLPKDRFSAERLKGVDSTLKIQPAELGDSAVYLCASSPRTGELFFGEGSRLTVL.

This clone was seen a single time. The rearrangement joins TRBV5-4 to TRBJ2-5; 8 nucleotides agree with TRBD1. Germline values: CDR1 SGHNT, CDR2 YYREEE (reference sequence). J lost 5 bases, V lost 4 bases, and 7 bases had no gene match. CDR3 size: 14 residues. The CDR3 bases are TGTGCCAGCAGCAAGGACAGGGCCGGGGAGACCCAGTACTTC. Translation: CASSKDRAGETQYF.

The CDR3 reads CASSEVGSTDTQYF. The CDR3 bases are TGTGCCAGCAGCGAGGTCGGGAGCACAGATACGCAGTATTTT. This chain uses TRBV9 with TRBJ2-3; the D is unclear. Looked up from germline, CDR1 is SGDLS and CDR2 is YYNGEE. V dropped 3 bases and J dropped 0 bases, with 8 bases sitting between them. The CDR3 runs to 14 residues. Full variable domain (outside the CDR3, taken from reference TRBV9 and TRBJ2-3): DSGVTQTPKHLITATGQRVTLRCSPRSGDLSVYWYQQSLDQGLQFLIQYYNGEERAKGNILERFSAQQFPDLHSELNLSSLELGDSALYFCASSEVGSTDTQYFGPGTRLTVL.

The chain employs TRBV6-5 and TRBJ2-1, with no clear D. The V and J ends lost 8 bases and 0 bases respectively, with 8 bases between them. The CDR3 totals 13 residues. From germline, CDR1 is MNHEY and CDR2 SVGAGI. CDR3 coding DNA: TGTGCCAGCTCCCGGTCCTCCTACAATGAGCAGTTCTTC. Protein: CASSRSSYNEQFF.

In DNA, the CDR3 is TGTGCCAGCAGTTCCTTAGCGGGAGGAGGCACAGATACGCAGTATTTT. Its translation is CASSSLAGGGTDTQYF. V and J are TRBV27 and TRBJ2-3; 10 bases are shared with TRBD2. This CDR3 is built from 16 residues. V lost 4 bases to trimming and J lost 1 base; unmatched junction nucleotides: 5. Germline lookup yields CDR1 MNHEY and CDR2 SMNVEV (reference sequence).

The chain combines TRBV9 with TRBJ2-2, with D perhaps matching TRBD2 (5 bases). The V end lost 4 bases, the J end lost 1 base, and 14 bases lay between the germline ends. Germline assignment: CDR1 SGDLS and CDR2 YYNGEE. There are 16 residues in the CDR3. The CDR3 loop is CASSTGLAGNTGELFF. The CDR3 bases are TGTGCCAGCAGCACCGGACTGGCGGGGAACACCGGGGAGCTGTTTTTT.

CDR3 in amino acids: CATSPGTGYTDTQYF. CDR3 DNA: TGTGCCACCAGTCCCGGGACAGGGTACACAGATACGCAGTATTTT. The chain carries TRBV24-1 and TRBJ2-3; 9 bases line up with TRBD1. CDR3 length equals 15 residues. Germline CDR1 KGHDR, CDR2 SFDVKD. J was trimmed by 2 bases and V by 6 bases; bases with no gene match: 5.

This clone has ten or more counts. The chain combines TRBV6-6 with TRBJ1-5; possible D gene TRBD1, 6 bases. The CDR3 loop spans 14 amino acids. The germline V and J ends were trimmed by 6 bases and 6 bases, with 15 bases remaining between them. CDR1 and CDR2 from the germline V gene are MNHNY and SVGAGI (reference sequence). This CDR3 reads CASSPDSQSQPQHF. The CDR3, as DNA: TGTGCCAGCAGCCCGGACAGTCAGAGTCAGCCCCAGCATTTT.

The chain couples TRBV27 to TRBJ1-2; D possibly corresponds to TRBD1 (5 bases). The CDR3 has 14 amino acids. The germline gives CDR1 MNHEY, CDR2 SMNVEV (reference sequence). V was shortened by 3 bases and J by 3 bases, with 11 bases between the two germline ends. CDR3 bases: TGTGCCAGCAGTTTCGGGGGGGGAGACTATGGCTACACCTTC. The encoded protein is CASSFGGGDYGYTF.

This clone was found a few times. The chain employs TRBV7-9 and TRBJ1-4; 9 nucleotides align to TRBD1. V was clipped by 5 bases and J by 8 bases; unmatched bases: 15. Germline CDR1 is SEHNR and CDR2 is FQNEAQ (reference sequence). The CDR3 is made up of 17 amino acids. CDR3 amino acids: CASSHQRPGQGKEKLFF. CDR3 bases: TGTGCCAGCAGCCACCAACGACCGGGACAGGGAAAAGAAAAACTGTTTTTT.

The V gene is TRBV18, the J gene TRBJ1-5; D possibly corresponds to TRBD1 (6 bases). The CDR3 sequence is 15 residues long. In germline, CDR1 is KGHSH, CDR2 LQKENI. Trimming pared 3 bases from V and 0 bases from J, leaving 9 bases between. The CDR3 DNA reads TGTGCCAGCTCACCCGGACAGCATAGCAATCAGCCCCAGCATTTT. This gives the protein CASSPGQHSNQPQHF. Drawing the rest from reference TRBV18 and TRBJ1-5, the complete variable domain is NAGVMQNPRHLVRRRGQEARLRCSPMKGHSHVYWYRQLPEEGLKFMVYLQKENIIDESGMPKERFSAEFPKEGPSILRIQQVVRGDSAAYFCASSPGQHSNQPQHFGDGTRLSIL.

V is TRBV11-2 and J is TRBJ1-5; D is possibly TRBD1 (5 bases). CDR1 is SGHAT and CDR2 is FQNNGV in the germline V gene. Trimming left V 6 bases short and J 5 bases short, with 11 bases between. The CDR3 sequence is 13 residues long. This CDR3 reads CASSPDSYQPQHF. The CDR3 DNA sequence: TGTGCCAGCAGTCCCGACAGCTATCAGCCCCAGCATTTT.

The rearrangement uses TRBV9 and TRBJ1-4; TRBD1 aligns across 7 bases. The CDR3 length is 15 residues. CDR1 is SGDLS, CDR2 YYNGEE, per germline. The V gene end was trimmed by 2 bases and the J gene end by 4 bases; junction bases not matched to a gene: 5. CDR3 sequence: CASSVGQVVNEKLFF. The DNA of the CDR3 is TGTGCCAGCAGCGTTGGACAGGTCGTTAATGAAAAACTGTTTTTT. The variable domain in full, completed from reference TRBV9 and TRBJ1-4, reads DSGVTQTPKHLITATGQRVTLRCSPRSGDLSVYWYQQSLDQGLQFLIQYYNGEERAKGNILERFSAQQFPDLHSELNLSSLELGDSALYFCASSVGQVVNEKLFFGSGTQLSVL.

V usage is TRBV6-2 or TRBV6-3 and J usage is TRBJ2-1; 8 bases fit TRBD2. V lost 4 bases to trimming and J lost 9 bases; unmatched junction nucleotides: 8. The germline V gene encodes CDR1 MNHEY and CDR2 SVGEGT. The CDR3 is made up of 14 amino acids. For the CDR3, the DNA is TGTGCCAGCAGTTTTAGCGGGATTCATGGTGAGCAGTTCTTC. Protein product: CASSFSGIHGEQFF.

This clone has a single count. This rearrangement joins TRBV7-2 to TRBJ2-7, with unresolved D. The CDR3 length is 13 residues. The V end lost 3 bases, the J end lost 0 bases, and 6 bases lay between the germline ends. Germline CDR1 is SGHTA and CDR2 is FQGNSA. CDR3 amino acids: CASSFTVSYEQYF. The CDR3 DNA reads TGTGCCAGCAGCTTTACAGTCTCCTACGAGCAGTACTTC.

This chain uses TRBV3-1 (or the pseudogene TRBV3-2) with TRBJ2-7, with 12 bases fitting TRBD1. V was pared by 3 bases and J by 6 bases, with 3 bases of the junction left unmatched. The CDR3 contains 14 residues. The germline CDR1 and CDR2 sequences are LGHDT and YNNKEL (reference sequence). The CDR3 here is CASSQGTGGFEQYF. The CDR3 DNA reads TGTGCCAGCAGCCAGGGGACAGGGGGCTTCGAGCAGTACTTC.

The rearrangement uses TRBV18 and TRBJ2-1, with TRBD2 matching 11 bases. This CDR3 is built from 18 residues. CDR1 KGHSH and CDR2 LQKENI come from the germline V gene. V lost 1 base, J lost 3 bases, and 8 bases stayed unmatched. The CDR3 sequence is CASSPQLASGGHYNEQFF. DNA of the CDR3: TGTGCCAGCTCACCACAGTTGGCTAGCGGGGGGCACTACAATGAGCAGTTCTTC.

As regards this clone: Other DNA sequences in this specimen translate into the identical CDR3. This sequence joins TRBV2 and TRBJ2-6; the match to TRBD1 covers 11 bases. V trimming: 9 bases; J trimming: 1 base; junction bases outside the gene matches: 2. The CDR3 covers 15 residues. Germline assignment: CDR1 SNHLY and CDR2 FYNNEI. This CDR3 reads CASGQGASGANVLTF. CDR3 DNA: TGTGCCAGTGGACAGGGGGCTTCTGGGGCCAACGTCCTGACTTTC.

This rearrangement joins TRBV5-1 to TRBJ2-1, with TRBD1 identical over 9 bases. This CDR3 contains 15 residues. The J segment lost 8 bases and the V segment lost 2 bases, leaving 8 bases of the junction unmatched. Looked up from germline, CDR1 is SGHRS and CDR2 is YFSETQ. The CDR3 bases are TGCGCCAGCAGCTTACAGGGGGCGGCTTTCCATGAGCAGTTCTTC. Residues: CASSLQGAAFHEQFF.

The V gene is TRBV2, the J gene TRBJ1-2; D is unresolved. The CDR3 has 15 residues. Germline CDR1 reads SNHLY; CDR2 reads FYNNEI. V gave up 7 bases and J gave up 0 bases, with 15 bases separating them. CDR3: CASKGRVLANYGYTF. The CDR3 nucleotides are TGTGCCAGCAAAGGGAGAGTTCTAGCTAACTATGGCTACACCTTC.

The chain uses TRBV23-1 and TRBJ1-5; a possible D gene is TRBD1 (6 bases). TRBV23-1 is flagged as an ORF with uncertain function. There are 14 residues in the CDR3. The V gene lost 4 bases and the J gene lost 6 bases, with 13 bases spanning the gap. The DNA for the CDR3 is TGCGCCAGCAGTCGCCCTTCAGGGGTTCAGCCCCAGCATTTT. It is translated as CASSRPSGVQPQHF.

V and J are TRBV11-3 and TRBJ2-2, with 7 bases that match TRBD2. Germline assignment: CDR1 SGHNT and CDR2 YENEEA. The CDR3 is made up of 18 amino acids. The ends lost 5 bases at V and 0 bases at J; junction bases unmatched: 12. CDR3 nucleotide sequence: TGTGCCAGCAGCCTCTCTAATATCGGGAGGACGAACACCGGGGAGCTGTTTTTT. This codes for CASSLSNIGRTNTGELFF.

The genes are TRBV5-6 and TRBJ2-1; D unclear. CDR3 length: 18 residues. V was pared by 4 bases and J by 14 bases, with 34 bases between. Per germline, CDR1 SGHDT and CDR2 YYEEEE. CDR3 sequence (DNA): TGTGCCAGCAGCGCAAAAAAGGTTTACCAGCGAGCCCTCAGCAAGGAGTTCTTC. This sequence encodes CASSAKKVYQRALSKEFF.

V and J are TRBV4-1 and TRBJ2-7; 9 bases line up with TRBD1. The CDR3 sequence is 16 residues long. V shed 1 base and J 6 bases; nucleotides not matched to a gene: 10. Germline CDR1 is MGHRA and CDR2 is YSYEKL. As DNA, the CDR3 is TGCGCCAGCAGCCAAGGGGCCGGGACAGGGTCAGCCGAGCAGTACTTC. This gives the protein CASSQGAGTGSAEQYF.